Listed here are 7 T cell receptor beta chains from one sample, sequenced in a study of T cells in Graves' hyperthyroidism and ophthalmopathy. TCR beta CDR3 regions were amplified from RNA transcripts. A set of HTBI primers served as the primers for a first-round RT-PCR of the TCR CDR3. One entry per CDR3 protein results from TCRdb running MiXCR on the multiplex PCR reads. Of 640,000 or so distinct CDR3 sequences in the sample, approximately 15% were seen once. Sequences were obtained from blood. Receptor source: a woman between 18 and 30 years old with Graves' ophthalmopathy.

CDR3: CASSSTQLAGSYNEQFF. For the CDR3, the DNA is TGTGCCAGCAGCTCAACCCAGCTAGCGGGAAGTTACAATGAGCAGTTCTTC. The rearrangement uses TRBV7-2 and TRBJ2-1; TRBD2 matches at 9 bases. The CDR3 has 17 residues. Trimming at V came to 4 bases and at J to 4 bases, leaving 11 bases not matched to a gene. Germline assignment: CDR1 SGHTA and CDR2 FQGNSA. Full variable domain (outside the CDR3, taken from reference TRBV7-2 and TRBJ2-1): GAGVSQSPSNKVTEKGKDVELRCDPISGHTALYWYRQSLGQGLEFLIYFQGNSAPDKSGLPSDRFSAERTGGSVSTLTIQRTQQEDSAVYLCASSSTQLAGSYNEQFFGPGTRLTVL.

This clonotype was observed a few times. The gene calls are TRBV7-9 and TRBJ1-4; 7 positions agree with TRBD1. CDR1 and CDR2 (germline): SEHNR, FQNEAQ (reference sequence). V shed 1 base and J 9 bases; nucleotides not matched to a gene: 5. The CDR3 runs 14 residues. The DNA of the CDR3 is TGTGCCAGCAGCTTAGACGACAGGGCCCAAAAACTGTTTTTT. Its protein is CASSLDDRAQKLFF.

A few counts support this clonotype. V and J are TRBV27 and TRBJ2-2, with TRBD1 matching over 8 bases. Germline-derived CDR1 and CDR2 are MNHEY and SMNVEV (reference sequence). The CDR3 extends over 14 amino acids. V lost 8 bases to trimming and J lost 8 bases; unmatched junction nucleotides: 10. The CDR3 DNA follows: TGTGCCAGCTCTCCGGACAGGGTGTCGGGGGAGCTGTTTTTT. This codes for CASSPDRVSGELFF.

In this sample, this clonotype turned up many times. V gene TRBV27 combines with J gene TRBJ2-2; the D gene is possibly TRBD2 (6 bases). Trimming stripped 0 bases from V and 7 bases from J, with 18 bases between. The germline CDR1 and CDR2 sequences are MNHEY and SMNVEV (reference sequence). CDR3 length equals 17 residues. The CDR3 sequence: CASSLSIEAGLLGELFF. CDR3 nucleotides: TGTGCCAGCAGTTTATCGATTGAAGCGGGCCTACTCGGGGAGCTGTTTTTT.

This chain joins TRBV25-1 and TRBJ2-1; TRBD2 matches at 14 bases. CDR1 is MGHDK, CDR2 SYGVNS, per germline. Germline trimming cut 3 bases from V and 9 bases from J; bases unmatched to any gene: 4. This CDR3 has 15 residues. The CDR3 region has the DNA TGTGCCAGCAGTGAGGGACTAGCGGGAGCTGCTGAGCAGTTCTTC. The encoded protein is CASSEGLAGAAEQFF.

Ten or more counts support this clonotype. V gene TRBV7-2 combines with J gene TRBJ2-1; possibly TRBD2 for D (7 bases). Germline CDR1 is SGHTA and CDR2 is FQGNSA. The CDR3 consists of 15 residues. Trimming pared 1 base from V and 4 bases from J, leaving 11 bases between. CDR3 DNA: TGTGCCAGCAGCTTAGACGGGGGGCTGTACAATGAGCAGTTCTTC. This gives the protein CASSLDGGLYNEQFF.

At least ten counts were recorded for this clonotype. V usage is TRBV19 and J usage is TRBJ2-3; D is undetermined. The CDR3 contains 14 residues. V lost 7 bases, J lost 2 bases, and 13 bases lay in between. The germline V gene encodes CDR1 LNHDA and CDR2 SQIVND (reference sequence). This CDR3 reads CASNGLRATDTQYF. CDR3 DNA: TGTGCCAGTAACGGGCTTCGTGCCACAGATACGCAGTATTTT.